Listed below are T cell receptor beta chains from one sample, sequenced in a study of blood T cells in healthy people across ages. TCRdb called the 5' RACE reads again in MiXCR, with one record for every CDR3 protein. The sample lists 2 million or so distinct CDR3 sequences, just under 50% occurring once. Input material: blood. These TCRs come from a woman in her thirties or forties in good health. Each CDR3 is given with its conserved first and last residue. Each record gives: J gene, clone size, D gene, V gene, CDR3 DNA, CDR3 protein. The D gene is left open where the match is weak. Clone size is not always given. Where it is, it says once, few, many or a class for expanded clones.

>TRBJ2-5|few|NA|TRBV4-3
TGCGCCAGCAGCCAAGAACTCGGGTCGTTGCAAGAGACCCAGTACTTC
CASSQELGSLQETQYF
>TRBJ2-1|NA|TRBD2|TRBV20-1
TGCAGTGCTAGAGATCTTAGCGGGGGGGCCTACAATGAGCAGTTCTTC
CSARDLSGGAYNEQFF
>TRBJ2-7|many|NA|TRBV20-1
TGCAGTGCTATCGCCCTATTACGGACAGCCTACGAGCAGTACTTC
CSAIALLRTAYEQYF
>TRBJ2-5|few|NA|TRBV6-5
TGTGCCAGCAGTTATCGGCAGTACCAAGAGACCCAGTACTTC
CASSYRQYQETQYF
>TRBJ2-7|NA|TRBD2|TRBV4-1
TGCGCCAGCAGCCCGGGACTAGCCTACGAGGAGTACTTC
CASSPGLAYEEYF
>TRBJ2-7|once|TRBD1|TRBV10-3
TGTGCCATCAGTGAGTCGAAGAGGGGGCAACGATCCTACGAGCAGTACTTC
CAISESKRGQRSYEQYF
>TRBJ2-3|few|TRBD1|TRBV20-1
TGCAGTGCTAGAGAGATACCGGGACAGGGGGACACAGATACGCAGTATTTT
CSAREIPGQGDTDTQYF
>TRBJ1-2|many|TRBD1|TRBV20-1
TGCAGTGCTAGAGATCAAGGGGGGACAGGGGGCCCTCGTAACTATGGCTACACCTTC
CSARDQGGTGGPRNYGYTF
>TRBJ2-1|NA|TRBD1|TRBV27
TGTGCCAGCAGTGGGGGACAGGGGGTCGCAACCTACAATGAGCAGTTCTTC
CASSGGQGVATYNEQFF
>TRBJ2-3|few|NA|TRBV28
TGTGCCAGCAGTTTCCCCCCCGGGGGCACAGATACGCAGTATTTT
CASSFPPGGTDTQYF
>TRBJ2-4|NA|NA|TRBV7-3
TGTGCCAGCAGCTTTGTGGGAAGACGCGCCAAAAACATTCAGTACTTC
CASSFVGRRAKNIQYF
>TRBJ2-5|NA|NA|TRBV4-3
TGCGCCAGCAGCCAAGAGTTGTCACAGGGAGAGACCCAGTACTTC
CASSQELSQGETQYF
>TRBJ1-2|NA|NA|TRBV28
TGTGCCAGCAGTTCCTTTCCATCGGGAGCGGGTGGCTACACCTTC
CASSSFPSGAGGYTF
>TRBJ1-2|NA|TRBD1|TRBV29-1
TGCAGCGTTCAACCGGGGACAGGGATTCGACCTAACTATGGCTACACCTTC
CSVQPGTGIRPNYGYTF
>TRBJ2-6|NA|NA|TRBV29-1
TGCAGCGCCCGGACGGGGGACGGGGCCAACGTCCTGACTTTC
CSARTGDGANVLTF
>TRBJ2-5|NA|NA|TRBV2
TGTGCCAGCAGTGAACGGCCCGATAGGATTAATGAGCAGTACTTC
CASSERPDRINEQYF
>TRBJ1-1|few|NA|TRBV20-1
TGCAGTGCTAGAGGGGCAGGGCTGAACACTGAAGCTTTCTTT
CSARGAGLNTEAFF
>TRBJ2-7|NA|TRBD2|TRBV20-1
TGCAGTGTCCCGCTAGCGGGGTCTTACGAGCAGTACTTC
CSVPLAGSYEQYF
>TRBJ2-1|few|NA|TRBV6-5
TGTGCCAGCAGTTGGCAGAACCTTAACAATGAGCAGTTCTTC
CASSWQNLNNEQFF
>TRBJ2-4|few|NA|TRBV28
TGTGCCAGCAGTCTTCAGGACGGGAGAAACATTCAGTACTTC
CASSLQDGRNIQYF
>TRBJ2-5|NA|NA|TRBV5-1
TGCGCCAGCAGATACCTAGGAGAGACCCAGTACTTC
CASRYLGETQYF
>TRBJ2-5|few|TRBD2|TRBV6-2/TRBV6-3
TGTGCCAGCAGTTCCCTAGCGGCGGGAGAGACCCAGTACTTC
CASSSLAAGETQYF
>TRBJ2-1|few|TRBD1|TRBV6-2/TRBV6-3
TGTGCCAGCAGTGGGACAGGACGGGGCAATGAGCAGTTCTTC
CASSGTGRGNEQFF
>TRBJ1-2|few|TRBD1|TRBV28
TGTGCCAGCAGGGAAGGGACAGGGTTCTATGGCTACACCTTC
CASREGTGFYGYTF
>TRBJ2-3|NA|NA|TRBV3-1
TGTGCCAGCAGCCAAGGTTGGGACTCAATTCCAACGCAGTATTTT
CASSQGWDSIPTQYF
>TRBJ1-1|NA|NA|TRBV2
TGTGCCAGCATCCGAACCCTATATGGGGGGGACACTGAAGCTTTCTTT
CASIRTLYGGDTEAFF
>TRBJ2-5|NA|NA|TRBV7-2
TGTGCCAGCAGCTGGGCGGTAAAAGAGACCCAGTACTTC
CASSWAVKETQYF
>TRBJ2-3|NA|NA|TRBV10-3
TGTGCCATCAGTGAGGAACCAGATACGCAGTATTTT
CAISEEPDTQYF
>TRBJ2-3|NA|NA|TRBV2
TGTGCCAGCAGTGGGACAGTAAGACCGGGCACAGATACGCAGTATTTT
CASSGTVRPGTDTQYF
>TRBJ2-1|NA|TRBD1|TRBV6-1
TGTGCCAGCAATGCGATAGACCTCAGACAGGGGTTGAATGAGCAGTTCTTC
CASNAIDLRQGLNEQFF
>TRBJ1-4|NA|NA|TRBV6-2/TRBV6-3
TGTGCCACTGCGGGACTGACGAATGAAAAACTGTTTTTT
CATAGLTNEKLFF
>TRBJ1-2|few|NA|TRBV20-1
TGCAGTGCTAGAGATAACAGGGAGATCGGCGGCTACACCTTC
CSARDNREIGGYTF
>TRBJ2-1|NA|NA|TRBV7-3
TGTGCCAGCAGCTCTGGGGCCCGGGGTGAGCAGTTCTTC
CASSSGARGEQFF
>TRBJ2-3|few|TRBD1|TRBV20-1
TGCAGTGCTCTGGGGACAGGGGGGAACACAGATACGCAGTATTTT
CSALGTGGNTDTQYF
>TRBJ1-2|NA|NA|TRBV12-3/TRBV12-4
TGTGCCAGCAGATCGTCTCAGAAAGCCGGCTACACCTTC
CASRSSQKAGYTF
>TRBJ2-5|many|NA|TRBV4-1
TGCGCCAGCAGCCAAGATGGGTCCGTTGAGACCCAGTACTTC
CASSQDGSVETQYF
>TRBJ2-1|NA|TRBD2|TRBV5-1
TGCGCCAGCAGCAGTCCTCGGGCGGGGGGGCTGGATGAGCAGTTCTTC
CASSSPRAGGLDEQFF
>TRBJ2-7|NA|TRBD1|TRBV11-2
TGTGCCAGCAGCTTAGCCCCGGGACAGGGCATATACGAGCAGTACTTC
CASSLAPGQGIYEQYF
>TRBJ2-4|NA|NA|TRBV6-6
TGTGCCAGCAGTGACGCAGGGGGGGACATTCAGTACTTC
CASSDAGGDIQYF